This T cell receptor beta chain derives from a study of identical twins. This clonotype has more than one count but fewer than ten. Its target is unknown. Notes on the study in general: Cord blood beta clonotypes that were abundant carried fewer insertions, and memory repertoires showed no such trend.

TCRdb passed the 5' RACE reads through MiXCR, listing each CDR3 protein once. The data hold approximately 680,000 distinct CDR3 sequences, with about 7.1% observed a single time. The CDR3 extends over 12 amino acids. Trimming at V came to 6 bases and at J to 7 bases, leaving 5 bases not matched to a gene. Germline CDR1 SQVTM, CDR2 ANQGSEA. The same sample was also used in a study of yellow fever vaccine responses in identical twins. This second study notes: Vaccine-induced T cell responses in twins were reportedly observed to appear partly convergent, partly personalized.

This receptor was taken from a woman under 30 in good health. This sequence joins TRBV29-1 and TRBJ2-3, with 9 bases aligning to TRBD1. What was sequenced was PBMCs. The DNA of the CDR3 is TGCAGCGTCCGTGGACAGGGGAATACGCAGTATTTT. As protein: CSVRGQGNTQYF.